The clone carrying this T cell receptor beta chain was counted a few times. The antigen remains undetermined. Under 3 months was the duration of disease in ophthalmopathy patients, who also had a Clinical Activity Score of at least 3 and a NOSPECS grade of at least 4. Clinical symptoms, serum thyroxine and TRAb, thyroid ultrasound and orbital computed tomography were used for the diagnoses. These data are taken from a study of T cells in Graves' hyperthyroidism and ophthalmopathy. Study information: Peripheral blood was secured at the point of initial diagnosis, before any treatment.

Study-wide points: A median around 6.4 months before onset, the model predicted ophthalmopathy.

Regions amplified from RNA transcripts were the TCR beta CDR3 regions. HTBI primers were the set used in a first-round RT-PCR of the TCR CDR3. TCRdb ran MiXCR on the multiplex PCR reads and lists one entry per CDR3 protein. The table shows about 640,000 distinct CDR3 sequences, with roughly 20% occurring only once. Sample: blood. The sequence was obtained from a young man with Graves' ophthalmopathy.

The CDR3, as DNA: TGTGCCTGGACCGATCTAGCGGGGCCCACCGGGGAGCTGTTTTTT. This gives the protein CAWTDLAGPTGELFF. The V call is TRBV30, the J call TRBJ2-2; 9 nucleotides line up with TRBD2. CDR1 is GTSNPN and CDR2 is SVGIG in the germline V gene (reference sequence). This CDR3 contains 15 residues. V shed 4 bases, J shed 4 bases, and the junction held 7 bases outside the gene matches.